This paragraph reports one T cell receptor (beta chain). The junction had 6 bases not matched to a gene; V was cut back by 5 bases and J by 10 bases. The CDR3 runs 12 residues. Germline loops: CDR1 SGHTA, CDR2 FQGTGA. Seattle patients were enrolled during active infection and followed longitudinally. The data derive from a study of blood T cell repertoires in COVID-19. Some clones are missing from TCRdb's copy, which holds only in-frame ones; the method was immunoSEQ multiplex PCR. The sample shows roughly 380,000 clones, approximately 89% of them seen only once. This receptor was taken from a woman in her thirties or forties with COVID-19, enrolled during active disease. The chain has TRBV7-3 and TRBJ1-1, with TRBD1 matching 8 bases. The sequencing sample was made of peripheral blood. CDR3: CASSPSQGVAFF. In DNA, the CDR3 is TGTGCCAGCAGCCCCTCACAGGGGGTAGCTTTCTTT.